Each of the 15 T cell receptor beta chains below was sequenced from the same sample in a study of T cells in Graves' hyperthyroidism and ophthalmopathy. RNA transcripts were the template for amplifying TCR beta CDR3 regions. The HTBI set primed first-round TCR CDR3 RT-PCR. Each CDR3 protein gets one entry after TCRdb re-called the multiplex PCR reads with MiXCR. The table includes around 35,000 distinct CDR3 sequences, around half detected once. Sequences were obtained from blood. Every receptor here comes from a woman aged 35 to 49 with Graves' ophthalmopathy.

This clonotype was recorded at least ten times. The CDR3 protein is CASSSGTEASGQYF. The DNA for the CDR3 is TGTGCCAGCAGTTCCGGGACGGAGGCTTCTGGGCAGTACTTC. The rearrangement uses TRBV6-2 or TRBV6-3 and TRBJ2-7; D assignment may be TRBD1 or TRBD2 (5 bases each). Looked up from germline, CDR1 is MNHEY and CDR2 is SVGEGT. The CDR3 is 14 residues long. V was trimmed by 4 bases and J by 9 bases, leaving 19 bases between them.

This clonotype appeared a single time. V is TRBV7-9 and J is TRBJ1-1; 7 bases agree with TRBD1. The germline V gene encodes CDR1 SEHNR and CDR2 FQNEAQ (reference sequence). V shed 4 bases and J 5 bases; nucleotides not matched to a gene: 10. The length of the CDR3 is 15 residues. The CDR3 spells CASSSWTGRSTEAFF. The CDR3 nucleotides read TGTGCCAGCAGCTCCTGGACAGGAAGGAGTACTGAAGCTTTCTTT.

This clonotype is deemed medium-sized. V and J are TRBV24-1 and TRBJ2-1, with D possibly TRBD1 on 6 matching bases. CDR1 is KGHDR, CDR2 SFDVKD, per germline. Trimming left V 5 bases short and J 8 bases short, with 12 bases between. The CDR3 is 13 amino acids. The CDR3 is CATSGMGADEQFF. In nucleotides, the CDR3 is TGTGCCACCAGTGGCATGGGGGCGGATGAGCAGTTCTTC.

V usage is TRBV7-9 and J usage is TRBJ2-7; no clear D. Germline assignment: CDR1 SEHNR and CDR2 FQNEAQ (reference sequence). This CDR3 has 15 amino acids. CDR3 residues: CASSFVLAELLRAVV. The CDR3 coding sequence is TGTGCCAGCAGCTTTGTTTTGGCGGAGCTCCTACGAGCAGTTGTA.

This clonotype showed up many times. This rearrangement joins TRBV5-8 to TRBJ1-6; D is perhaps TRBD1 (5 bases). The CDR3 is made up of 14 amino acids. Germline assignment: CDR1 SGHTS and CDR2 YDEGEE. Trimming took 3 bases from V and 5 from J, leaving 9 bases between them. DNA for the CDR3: TGTGCCAGCAGCTCGGGGGAAAATAATTCACCCCTCCACTTT. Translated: CASSSGENNSPLHF.

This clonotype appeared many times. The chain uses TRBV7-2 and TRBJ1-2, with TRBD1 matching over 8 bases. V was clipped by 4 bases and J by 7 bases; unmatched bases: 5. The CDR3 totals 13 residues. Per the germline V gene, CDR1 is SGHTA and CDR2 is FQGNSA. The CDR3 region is CASSSTGGVGYTF. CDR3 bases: TGTGCCAGCAGCTCTACAGGGGGGGTTGGCTACACCTTC.

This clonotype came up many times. CDR3 residues: CASSFIRDSGANVLTF. In DNA, the CDR3 is TGCGCCAGCAGCTTTATACGAGACTCTGGGGCCAACGTCCTGACTTTC. The chain employs TRBV5-1 and TRBJ2-6; no reliable D call. The germline V gene has CDR1 SGHRS and CDR2 YFSETQ. The ends were cut back, 2 bases at V and 0 bases at J, with 9 bases in the middle. The length of the CDR3 is 16 residues.

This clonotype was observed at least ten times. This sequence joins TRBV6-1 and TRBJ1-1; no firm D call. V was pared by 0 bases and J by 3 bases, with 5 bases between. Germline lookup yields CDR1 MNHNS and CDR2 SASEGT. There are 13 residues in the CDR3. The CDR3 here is CASSEATDTEAFF. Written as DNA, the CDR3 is TGTGCCAGCAGTGAAGCAACAGACACTGAAGCTTTCTTT.

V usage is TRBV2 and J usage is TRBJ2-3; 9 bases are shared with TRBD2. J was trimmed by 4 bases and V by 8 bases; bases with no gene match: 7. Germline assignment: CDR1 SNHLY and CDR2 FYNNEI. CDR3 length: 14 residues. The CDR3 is CASVAGALSDTQYF. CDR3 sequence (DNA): TGTGCCAGCGTAGCGGGGGCCCTTTCAGATACGCAGTATTTT. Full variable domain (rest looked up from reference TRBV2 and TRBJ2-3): EPEVTQTPSHQVTQMGQEVILRCVPISNHLYFYWYRQILGQKVEFLVSFYNNEISEKSEIFDDQFSVERPDGSNFTLKIRSTKLEDSAMYFCASVAGALSDTQYFGPGTRLTVL.

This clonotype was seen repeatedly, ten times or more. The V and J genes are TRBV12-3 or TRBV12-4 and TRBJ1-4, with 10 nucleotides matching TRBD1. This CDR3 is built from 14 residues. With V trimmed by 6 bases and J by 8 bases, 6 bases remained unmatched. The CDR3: CASSTGTGEEKLFF. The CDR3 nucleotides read TGTGCCAGCAGCACCGGGACAGGGGAAGAAAAACTGTTTTTT.

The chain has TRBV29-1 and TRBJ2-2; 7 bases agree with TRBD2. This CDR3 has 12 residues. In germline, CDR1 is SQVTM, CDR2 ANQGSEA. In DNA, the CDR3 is TGCAGTTTATCGGGGGGTACCGGGGAGCTGTTTTTT. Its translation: CSLSGGTGELFF.

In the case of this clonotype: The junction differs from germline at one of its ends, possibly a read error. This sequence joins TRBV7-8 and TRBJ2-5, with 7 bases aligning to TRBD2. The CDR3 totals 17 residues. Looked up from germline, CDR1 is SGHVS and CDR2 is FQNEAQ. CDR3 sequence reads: CANSSWGSSGHQETQCF. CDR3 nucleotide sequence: TGTGCCAACAGCTCCTGGGGGTCTAGCGGACACCAAGAGACCCAGTGCTTC. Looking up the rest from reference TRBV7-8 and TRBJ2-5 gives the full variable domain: GAGVSQSPRYKVAKRGQDVALRCDPISGHVSLFWYQQALGQGPEFLTYFQNEAQLDKSGLPSDRFFAERPEGSVSTLKIQRTQQEDSAVYLCANSSWGSSGHQETQCFGPGTRLLVL.

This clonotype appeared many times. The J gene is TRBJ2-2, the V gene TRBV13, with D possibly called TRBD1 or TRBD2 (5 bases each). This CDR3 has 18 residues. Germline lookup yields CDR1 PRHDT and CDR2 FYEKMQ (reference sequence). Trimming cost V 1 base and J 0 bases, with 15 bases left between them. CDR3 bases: TGTGCCAGCAGCTTAGCCCCGAGGGGCGGTGCGAACACCGGGGAGCTGTTTTTT. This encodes CASSLAPRGGANTGELFF.

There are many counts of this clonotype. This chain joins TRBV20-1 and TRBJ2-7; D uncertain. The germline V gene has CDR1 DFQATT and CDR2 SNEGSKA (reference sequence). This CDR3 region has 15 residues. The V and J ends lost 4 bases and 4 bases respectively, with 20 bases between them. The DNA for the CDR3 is TGCAGTGCTACCCAGCAACCTGCGCCGAGGTACGAGCAGTACTTC. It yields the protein CSATQQPAPRYEQYF.

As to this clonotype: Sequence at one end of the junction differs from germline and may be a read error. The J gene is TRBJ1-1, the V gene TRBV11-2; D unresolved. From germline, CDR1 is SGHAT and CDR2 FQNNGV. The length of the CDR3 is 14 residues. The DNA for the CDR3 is TGTGCCAGCGGCTTAGATCTCCAGAACACGGAAGCTTTCTTT. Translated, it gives CASGLDLQNTEAFF.